Each of the 2 T cell receptor beta chains below was sequenced from the same sample in a study of T-cell memory formation after mild COVID-19. TCRdb re-analysed the 5' RACE reads in MiXCR, keeping a single row per CDR3 protein. Of more than 300,000 distinct CDR3 sequences listed, around 15% were seen once; the top ten hold 20% to 25%. Sequencing was done on a sample of PBMCs or a T cell subset sorted from them (not recorded which). These receptor sequences come from a man between 18 and 29 years old who had mild COVID-19 (a few samples of this study predate the infection). Cell type and time point are not known.

This chain's CDR3 is CASSGRGNGELFF. The CDR3 DNA reads as TGTGCCAGCAGCGGCCGAGGAAACGGGGAGCTGTTTTTT. This chain uses TRBV7-6 with TRBJ2-2; no clear D gene. In germline, CDR1 is SGHVS, CDR2 FNYEAQ. V was pared by 5 bases and J by 7 bases, with 11 bases between. This CDR3 contains 13 residues.

The chain recombines TRBV5-1 with TRBJ1-2; no firm D call. V dropped 3 bases and J dropped 4 bases, with 16 bases sitting between them. The CDR3 is made up of 15 amino acids. Germline assignment: CDR1 SGHRS and CDR2 YFSETQ. CDR3 coding DNA: TGCGCCAGCAGCTCCCAATTTAATCGGGCCTATGGCTACACCTTC. Protein: CASSSQFNRAYGYTF.